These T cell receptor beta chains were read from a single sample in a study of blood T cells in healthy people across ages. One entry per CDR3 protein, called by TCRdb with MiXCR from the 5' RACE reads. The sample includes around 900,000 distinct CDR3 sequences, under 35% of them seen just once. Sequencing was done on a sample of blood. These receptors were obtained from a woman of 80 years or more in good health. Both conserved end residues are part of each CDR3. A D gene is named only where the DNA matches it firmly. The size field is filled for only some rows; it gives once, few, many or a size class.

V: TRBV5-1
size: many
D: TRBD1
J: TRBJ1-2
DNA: TGCGCCAGCAGCCCAAGACAGGGGATGGGGAACTATGGCTACACCTTC
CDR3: CASSPRQGMGNYGYTF

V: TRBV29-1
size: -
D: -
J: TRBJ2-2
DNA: TGCAGCGTTATGGGACACCTGAACACCGGGGAGCTGTTTTTT
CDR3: CSVMGHLNTGELFF

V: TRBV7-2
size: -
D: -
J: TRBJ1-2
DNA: TGTGCCAGCAGCCCCCCCGGGACGGATGGCTACACCTTC
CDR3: CASSPPGTDGYTF

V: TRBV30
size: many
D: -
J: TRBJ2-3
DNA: TGTGCCTGGAGTGCGGTCATTCCAGATACGCAGTATTTT
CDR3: CAWSAVIPDTQYF

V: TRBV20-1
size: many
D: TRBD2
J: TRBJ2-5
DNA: TGCAGTGCCCCCGGGATACTAGCGGGGGGACTCCAGTACTTC
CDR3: CSAPGILAGGLQYF

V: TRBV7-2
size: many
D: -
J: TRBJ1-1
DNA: TGTGCCAGCAGCTTAGATTGGACTGAAGCTTTCTTT
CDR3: CASSLDWTEAFF

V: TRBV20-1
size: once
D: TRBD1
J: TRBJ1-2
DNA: TGCAGTGCTAGAGTTAGGAGGGGGCCGGACTATGGCTACACCTTC
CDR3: CSARVRRGPDYGYTF

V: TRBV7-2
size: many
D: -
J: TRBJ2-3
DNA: TGTGCCAGCAGCCTCCTAAGGGCCAGCGATACGCAGTATTTT
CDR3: CASSLLRASDTQYF

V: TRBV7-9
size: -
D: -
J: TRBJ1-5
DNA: TGTGCCAGCAGCTTCGGGAAGGGTCAGAATAGCAATCAGCCCCAGCATTTT
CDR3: CASSFGKGQNSNQPQHF

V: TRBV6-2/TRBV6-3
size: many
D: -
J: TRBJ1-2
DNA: TGTGCCAGCAGTTACTCGGCAGGGGATTGGTATGGCTACACCTTC
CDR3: CASSYSAGDWYGYTF

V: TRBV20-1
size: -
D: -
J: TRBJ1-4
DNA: TGCAGTGCCCGAGACCGGTCTTCACGTGAAAAGCTGTTTTTT
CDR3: CSARDRSSREKLFF

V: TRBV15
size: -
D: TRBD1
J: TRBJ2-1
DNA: TGTGCCACCAGCAGAGATCCAGGGGGAGTTCGTGGCAATGAGCAGTTCTTC
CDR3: CATSRDPGGVRGNEQFF

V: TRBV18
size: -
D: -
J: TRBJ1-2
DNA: TGTGCCAGCTCACCCGGGACCTCAACTAACTATGGCTACACCTTC
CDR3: CASSPGTSTNYGYTF

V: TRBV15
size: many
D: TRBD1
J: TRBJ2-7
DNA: TGTGCCACCAGCAGTCAAGGGGGCGATTTGGAGCAGTACTTC
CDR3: CATSSQGGDLEQYF

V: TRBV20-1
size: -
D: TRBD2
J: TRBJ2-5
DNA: TGCAGTGCATGGGGACTAGCGGGGTTAAAGACCCAGTACTTC
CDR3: CSAWGLAGLKTQYF

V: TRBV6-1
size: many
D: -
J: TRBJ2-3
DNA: TGTGCCAGCAGTGAACGGGTAGGCCACACAGATACGCAGTATTTT
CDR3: CASSERVGHTDTQYF

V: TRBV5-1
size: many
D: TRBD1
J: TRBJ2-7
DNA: TGCGCCAGCAGACCACGGACAGGCCCCTCCTACGAGCAGTACTTC
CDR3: CASRPRTGPSYEQYF

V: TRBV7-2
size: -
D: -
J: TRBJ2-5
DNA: TGTGCCAGCAGCCCTTATGTGGCTGAGACCCAGTACTTC
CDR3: CASSPYVAETQYF

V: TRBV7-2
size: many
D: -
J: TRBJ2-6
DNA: TGTGCCAGCAGCTTAGTAGGCCGCAGCTCTGGGGCCAACGTCCTGACTTTC
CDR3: CASSLVGRSSGANVLTF

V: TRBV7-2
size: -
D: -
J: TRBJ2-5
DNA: TGTGCCAGCAGCTTAGATGTGGGAGTAGCGACCCAGTACTTC
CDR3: CASSLDVGVATQYF

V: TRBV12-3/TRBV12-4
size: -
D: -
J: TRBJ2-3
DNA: TGTGCCAGCACTCCAGCCGGGGCAGATGCGCAGTATTTT
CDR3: CASTPAGADAQYF

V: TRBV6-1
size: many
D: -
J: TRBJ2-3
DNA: TGTGCCAGCAGTTTACAGGTTACGACAGATACGCAGTATTTT
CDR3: CASSLQVTTDTQYF

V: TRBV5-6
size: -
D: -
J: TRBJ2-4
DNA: TGTGCCAGCAGCAGTCCGATCGGGTCTGCCCGGAACATTCAGTACTTC
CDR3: CASSSPIGSARNIQYF

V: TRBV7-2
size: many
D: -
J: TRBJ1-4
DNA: TGTGCCAGCAGCTTAGCGGGCAGGGAAAATGAAAAACTGTTTTTT
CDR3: CASSLAGRENEKLFF

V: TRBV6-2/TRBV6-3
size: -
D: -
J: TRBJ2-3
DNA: TGTGCCAGCAGCCTGCCGAGGGAAAGGGTCCTTCGAGATACGCGGTATTTT
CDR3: CASSLPRERVLRDTRYF

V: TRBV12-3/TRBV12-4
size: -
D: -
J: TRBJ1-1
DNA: TGTGCCATCCTCGTGGGGAACACTGAAGCTTTCTTT
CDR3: CAILVGNTEAFF

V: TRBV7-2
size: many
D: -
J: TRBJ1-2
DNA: TGTGCCAGCAGCGGCTGGGATTTAGCTGGCTATGGCTACACCTTC
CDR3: CASSGWDLAGYGYTF

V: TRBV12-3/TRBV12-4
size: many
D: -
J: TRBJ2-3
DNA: TGTGCCAGCAGTTCGAACCCGGCAGATACGCAGTATTTT
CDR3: CASSSNPADTQYF

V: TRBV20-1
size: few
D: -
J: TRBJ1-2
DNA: TGCAGTGCTAGTGTCCAGGGAGGGTATGGCTACACCTTC
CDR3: CSASVQGGYGYTF

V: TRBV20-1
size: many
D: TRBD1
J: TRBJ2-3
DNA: TGCAGTGCTAGATGGGTAGGGACAGGGGGTTATACGCAGTATTTT
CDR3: CSARWVGTGGYTQYF

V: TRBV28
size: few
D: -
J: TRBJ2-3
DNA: TGTGCCAGCAGTGGTCGCGGGGTCACAGATACGCAGTATTTT
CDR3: CASSGRGVTDTQYF

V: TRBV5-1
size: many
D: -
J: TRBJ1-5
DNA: TGCGCCAGCAGCTTGGGTGGGGGCGCGGATCAGCCCCAGCATTTT
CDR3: CASSLGGGADQPQHF

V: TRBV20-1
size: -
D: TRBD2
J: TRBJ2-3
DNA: TGCAGTGCACGGGGGGGCAAAGATACGCAGTATTTT
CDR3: CSARGGKDTQYF

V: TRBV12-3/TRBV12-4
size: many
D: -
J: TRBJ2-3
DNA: TGTGCCAGCAGATCAGGGAGCGGATCGGCAGATACGCAGTATTTT
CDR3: CASRSGSGSADTQYF

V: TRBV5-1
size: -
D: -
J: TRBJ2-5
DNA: TGCGCCAGCAGCCCTTTTTGGGGGGCCGCAGAGACCCAGTACTTC
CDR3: CASSPFWGAAETQYF

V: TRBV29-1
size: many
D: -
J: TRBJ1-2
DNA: TGCAGCGTCCTCCGGGGGGCCTATGGCTACACCTTC
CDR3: CSVLRGAYGYTF

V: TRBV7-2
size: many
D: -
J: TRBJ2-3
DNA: TGTGCCAGCAGTTTAGAGGCGGGAACGCAGTATTTT
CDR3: CASSLEAGTQYF

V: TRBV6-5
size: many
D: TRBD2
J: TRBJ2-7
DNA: TGTGCCAGCAGTTACTCGGGCGGGGGGACCTACGAGCAGTACTTC
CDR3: CASSYSGGGTYEQYF

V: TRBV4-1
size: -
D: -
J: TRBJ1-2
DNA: TGCGCCAGCAGCCGGTTTGGGGACAATGGCTACACCTTC
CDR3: CASSRFGDNGYTF

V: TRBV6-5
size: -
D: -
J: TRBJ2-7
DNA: TGTGCCAGCAGAAAGGCCTCACAGGGCTACGAGCAGTACTTC
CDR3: CASRKASQGYEQYF

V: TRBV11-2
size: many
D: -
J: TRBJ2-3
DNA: TGTGCCAGCAGCAAACACGGCGATACGCAGTATTTT
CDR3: CASSKHGDTQYF

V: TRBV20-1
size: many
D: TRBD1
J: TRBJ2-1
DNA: TGCAGCCCCAATGGGGGACAGGGGAACAATGAGCAGTTCTTC
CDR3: CSPNGGQGNNEQFF

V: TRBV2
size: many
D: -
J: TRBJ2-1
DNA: TGTGCCAGCAGTGAAAGGGCAGGGTCATACAATGAGCAGTTCTTC
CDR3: CASSERAGSYNEQFF

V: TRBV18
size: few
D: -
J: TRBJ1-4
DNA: TGTGCCAGCTCGCGGTACAGAACAACTAATGAAAAACTGTTTTTT
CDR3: CASSRYRTTNEKLFF

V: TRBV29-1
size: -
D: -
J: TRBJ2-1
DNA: TGCAGCGTTGAGATGAGCTCCTACAATGAGCAGTTCTTC
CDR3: CSVEMSSYNEQFF

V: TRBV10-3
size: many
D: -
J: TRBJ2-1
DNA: TGTGCCATCGGAGCGAGCTCCTACAATGAGCAGTTCTTC
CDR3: CAIGASSYNEQFF

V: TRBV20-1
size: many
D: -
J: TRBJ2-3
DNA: TGCAGTGTCGTACTAGCCTGGGGTACGCAGTATTTT
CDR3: CSVVLAWGTQYF

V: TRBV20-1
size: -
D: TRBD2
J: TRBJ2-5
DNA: TGCAGTGCCAACCGACTAGCGATAGGGGAGACCCAGTACTTC
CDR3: CSANRLAIGETQYF

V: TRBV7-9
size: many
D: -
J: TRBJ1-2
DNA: TGTGCCAGCAGCGTTTCAGGTGGATCCCTTAACTATGGCTACACCTTC
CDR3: CASSVSGGSLNYGYTF

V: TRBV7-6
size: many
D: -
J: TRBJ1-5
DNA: TGTGCCAGCAGCAAACTACAGGGAATCTATCAGCCCCAGCATTTT
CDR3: CASSKLQGIYQPQHF

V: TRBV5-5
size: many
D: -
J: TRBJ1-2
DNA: TGTGCCAGCAGCCTGATCCCTGCCAATGGCTACACCTTC
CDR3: CASSLIPANGYTF

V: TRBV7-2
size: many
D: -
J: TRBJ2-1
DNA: TGTGCCAGCAGCTTAGCGCTAGGGGGCAATGAGCAGTTCTTC
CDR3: CASSLALGGNEQFF

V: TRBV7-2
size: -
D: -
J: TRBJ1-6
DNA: TGTGCCAGCAGCTTTCGAAAGGATTCACCCCTCCACTTT
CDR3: CASSFRKDSPLHF